The T cell receptor (beta chain) under discussion was sequenced for a study of T cells in Graves' hyperthyroidism and ophthalmopathy (dated by TCRdb to between 2018 and 2020). Looking at the study overall: Peripheral blood samples were taken at initial diagnosis, before any treatment was given. Whether ophthalmopathy could be predicted prospectively was tested in an independent validation cohort made up of under 20 hyperthyroidism patients plus 17 patients who later progressed to ophthalmopathy. The approximately 90 discovery patients were divided at random into training and test sets in a 7:3 ratio. TCR V-J signatures able to tell the groups apart were searched for in a discovery cohort of some 100 patients, of whom roughly 42 had Graves' ophthalmopathy and 57 had stable Graves' hyperthyroidism. In addition, the study compared T-cell repertoires in thyroid tissue and in blood from six Graves' hyperthyroidism patients. According to the paper, TCR Vbeta CDR3 sequencing was carried out on 135 peripheral blood samples, which came from some 41 ophthalmopathy, about 75 hyperthyroidism and approximately 17 progressor patients. After blood sampling, hyperthyroidism patients were treated with methimazole at a starting dose of 30 mg daily, and ophthalmopathy patients were treated with high-dose intravenous methylprednisolone. Study-wide conclusions, independent of this receptor: During validation, the model predicted progression to ophthalmopathy a median of approximately 6 months ahead of onset, with more than 60% sensitivity and less than 85% specificity. Most expanded thyroid clonotypes (frequency above 0.001) were also detected in blood, a finding suggesting that blood repertoires may reflect thyroid immune responses. A model built on a 13 V-J signature distinguished ophthalmopathy from stable hyperthyroidism, reaching over 85% sensitivity and under 84% specificity in cross-validation and 80%/75% in testing. No statistical method was used to set the sample size in advance, and investigators knew the group allocation.

Ophthalmopathy patients had moderately to severely active disease, Clinical Activity Score of at least 3, NOSPECS grade of at least 4, and duration under 3 months. Exclusion was applied to patients with uncontrolled infections, other autoimmune diseases, pregnancy or lactation. Diagnoses were based on clinical symptoms, serum thyroxine and TRAb, thyroid ultrasound and orbital computed tomography. PBMCs were isolated from approximately 10 ml of fresh peripheral blood by Ficoll-Paque density gradient centrifugation. Total RNA was extracted with Trizol reagent, and quality was checked on an Agilent 2100 Bioanalyzer. The TCR beta CDR3 regions were amplified from RNA transcripts. The TCR CDR3 was subjected to a first round of RT-PCR using the HTBI primer set and the Qiagen OneStep RT-PCR kit. Libraries were constructed in a second round of multiplex PCR, after which size selection and purification were carried out. Paired-end sequencing of the libraries was performed with 100 bp reads on an Illumina HiSeq2000. The authors' pipeline ran thus. SOAPnuke was used to process the raw data, with reads discarded if the reads contained adapters or uncalled bases, had a mean Phred below 15, or lacked an exact constant-primer or identifier match. High-quality paired reads were merged with COPE v1.2.5, and unique nucleotide sequences were defined as clonotypes. Clonotypes were aligned to IMGT TRBV, TRBD and TRBJ reference segments using MiTCR v1.1. The analysis was restricted to V-J combinations with a frequency above 0.0001, which together covered 99% to 99.2% of the repertoires. A TCS score was defined as the ratio between F50 (clonal expansion) and ExV (chaos), using BLOSUM62-based TCRdist between CDR3 peptides within each V-J. Welch's t-statistics and random forest reduced just over 500 V-J features to roughly 13, which were used in a naive Bayes classifier (R e1071). The public reads were reprocessed in TCRdb via fastp at Q25 and MiXCR, keeping in-frame beta chains. Each entry merges the rows of one CDR3 protein and shows their most common DNA and genes. For this entry, the V and J calls and clone size follow TCRdb and not the study's own pipeline. The sample table records over 450,000 distinct CDR3 sequences; roughly a sixth of these occur just once. Clones ranked in the top ten supply under 20% of the sample.

This clonotype was seen at least ten times. Its antigen remains undetermined. Per-base qualities were not stored, and no clone one base away is much larger. This clonotype originated in a woman aged 18-30 years with Graves' ophthalmopathy. Material for sequencing was blood.

The DNA is TGTGCCTGGAGGCCGGGACTAGCAGTCCATGAGCAGTTCTTC. Protein translation: CAWRPGLAVHEQFF. The chain is encoded by TRBV30 joined to TRBJ2-1, and 9 bases in between align with TRBD2. Relative to germline, V is missing 3 bases and J is missing 8 bases, with 8 bases of the junction outside any gene match. The CDR3 goes from the cysteine to the phenylalanine over 14 residues. Here the CDR3 DNA is all that survives: 42 bases in frame from base 1. For CDR1 and CDR2, the germline V gene (reference sequence) lists GTSNPN and SVGIG.